These 19 T cell receptor beta chains share one sample of origin, sequenced in a study of radiation and T cells in renal cell carcinoma (dated by TCRdb to 2018 to 2021). Sample time point, as interpreted from the label and publication: blood 4 weeks post-SBRT, at nephrectomy. The sample's treatment or condition label, in plain terms: 15 Gy SBRT to primary tumor, nephrectomy 4 weeks later. Library prep was done by the immunoSEQ multiplex PCR assay. What TCRdb holds here is the immuneACCESS table cut down to in-frame rearrangements. Part of the clones is not present; checked against another copy, under half of the missing clones reflect an unresolved V gene, and the others are unexplained. In all, the sample holds approximately 70,000 clones, and 65% to 80% of those were seen once. The ten most abundant clones make up 6.5% to 7.5% of the sample. Sequencing was performed on blood, taken from a patient whose treatment included radiotherapy and nephrectomy. Every receptor here comes from a man aged 55-75 years with renal cell carcinoma.

The genes are TRBV19 and TRBJ2-1, with 15 nucleotides matching TRBD2. The CDR3 runs to 19 residues. Germline V gene data show CDR1 as LNHDA and CDR2 as SQIVND (reference sequence). Trimming cost V 6 bases and J 7 bases; bases outside gene matches: 16. The CDR3 reads CASSSYGLAGGSMGNEQFF. The CDR3 bases are TGTGCCAGTAGCTCCTACGGACTAGCGGGAGGGAGTATGGGTAATGAGCAGTTCTTC.

The chain couples TRBV7-9 to TRBJ2-7; 8 positions agree with TRBD1. CDR3 size: 14 residues. The germline V gene encodes CDR1 SEHNR and CDR2 FQNEAQ (reference sequence). The trim removed 5 bases at V and 0 bases at J, leaving 3 bases unmatched. The CDR3 bases are TGTGCCAGCAGCCAACAGGGGGTCTCCTACGAGCAGTACTTC. Translation: CASSQQGVSYEQYF.

V is TRBV12-5 and J is TRBJ2-1, with 8 positions matching TRBD2. Germline CDR1 is LGHNT and CDR2 is FRNRAP. V shed 6 bases and J 1 base; nucleotides not matched to a gene: 8. The CDR3 runs to 16 residues. In DNA form, the CDR3 reads TGTGCTAGTGGCTCCCCAGCTAGCGGGTCCTACAATGAGCAGTTCTTC. Protein product: CASGSPASGSYNEQFF.

V and J are TRBV5-1 and TRBJ1-4; 7 nucleotides match TRBD1. V lost 7 bases, J lost 3 bases, and 6 bases stayed unmatched. The CDR3 sequence is 14 residues long. CDR1 is SGHRS and CDR2 is YFSETQ in the germline V gene. This CDR3 reads CASGQGQPNEKLFF. The CDR3, as DNA: TGCGCCAGCGGTCAGGGACAGCCTAATGAAAAACTGTTTTTT.

The table lists this clone with a count of one. The rearrangement joins TRBV6-5 to TRBJ1-5, with TRBD1 matching 9 bases. V lost 4 bases to trimming and J lost 7 bases; unmatched junction nucleotides: 5. Germline-derived CDR1 and CDR2 are MNHEY and SVGAGI. The CDR3 loop spans 14 amino acids. The CDR3 protein is CASSLTGGSQPQHF. The CDR3 bases are TGTGCCAGCAGTTTGACAGGGGGGAGCCAGCCCCAGCATTTT.

This chain's CDR3 is CASSLTISGEQFF. In DNA, the CDR3 is TGTGCCAGCAGCTTAACGATATCAGGTGAGCAGTTCTTC. The V call is TRBV7-3, the J call TRBJ2-1; D gene unclear. This CDR3 contains 13 residues. Germline V gene data show CDR1 as SGHTA and CDR2 as FQGTGA. Deletions cut 0 bases from V and 9 bases from J, with 9 bases between.

The chain joins TRBV6-6 to TRBJ2-2; D is ambiguous. Deletions cut 7 bases from V and 0 bases from J, with 9 bases between. In germline, CDR1 is MNHNY, CDR2 SVGAGI (reference sequence). The CDR3 loop spans 14 amino acids. The DNA of the CDR3 is TGTGCCAGCACTACAGACGCGAACACCGGGGAGCTGTTTTTT. This codes for CASTTDANTGELFF.

The genes are TRBV4-3 and TRBJ2-1, with D possibly TRBD2 on 6 matching bases. With 4 bases removed from V and 6 bases from J, the gap between germline ends came to 10 bases. The V gene's germline CDR1 is LGHNA and CDR2 YSLEER. The CDR3 totals 13 residues. The CDR3 sequence: CASSLRGLNEQFF. For the CDR3, the DNA is TGCGCCAGCAGCCTGCGGGGTCTCAATGAGCAGTTCTTC.

The genes are TRBV6-6 and TRBJ1-1, with TRBD1 matching over 9 bases. The J segment lost 6 bases and the V segment lost 6 bases, leaving 8 bases of the junction unmatched. The CDR3 has 14 residues. Looked up from germline, CDR1 is MNHNY and CDR2 is SVGAGI (reference sequence). The CDR3 region has the DNA TGTGCCAGCAGATTTACAGGGGGCGGCCCTGAAGCTTTCTTT. It specifies CASRFTGGGPEAFF.

This chain joins TRBV23-1 and TRBJ1-2; TRBD1 might be the D (6 bases). TRBV23-1 counts as an open reading frame of uncertain function. V dropped 3 bases and J dropped 7 bases, with 21 bases sitting between them. There are 16 residues in the CDR3. The CDR3 nucleotides are TGCGCCAGCAGTCAGCTACCACCCCCAGGGGCGAGTGGCTACACCTTC. This gives the protein CASSQLPPPGASGYTF.

This clone turned up a few times. The CDR3 DNA sequence: TGTGCCATCAGTGAGGCAGGGTCCTACGAGCAGTACTTC. It translates to CAISEAGSYEQYF. The V and J genes are TRBV10-3 and TRBJ2-7; D might be TRBD1 (5 bases). V lost 2 bases, J lost 1 base, and 6 bases lay in between. CDR1 ENHRY and CDR2 SYGVKD come from the germline V gene. This CDR3 contains 13 residues.

The V and J genes are TRBV25-1 and TRBJ1-5, with 8 bases that match TRBD1. V was pared by 7 bases and J by 5 bases, with 13 bases of the junction left unmatched. The CDR3 runs 16 residues. The germline CDR1 and CDR2 sequences are MGHDK and SYGVNS. The CDR3 reads CASTYQTGEYYQPQHF. CDR3 coding DNA: TGTGCCAGCACCTACCAGACAGGGGAATATTATCAGCCCCAGCATTTT. Based on the CDR3 plus reference TRBV25-1 and TRBJ1-5, the full variable domain is EADIYQTPRYLVIGTGKKITLECSQTMGHDKMYWYQQDPGMELHLIHYSYGVNSTEKGDLSSESTVSRIRTEHFPLTLESARPSHTSQYLCASTYQTGEYYQPQHFGDGTRLSIL.

This chain joins TRBV7-8 and TRBJ2-2, with D possibly matching TRBD1 (7 bases). V lost 0 bases to trimming and J lost 6 bases, with 11 bases between them. This CDR3 comprises 15 residues. CDR1 and CDR2 from the germline V gene are SGHVS and FQNEAQ. CDR3 loop: CASSLAARGAGELFF. CDR3 DNA: TGTGCCAGCAGCTTAGCGGCCAGGGGGGCCGGGGAGCTGTTTTTT.

V gene TRBV7-2 combines with J gene TRBJ1-1; maybe TRBD1 (5 bases). The V end was cut by 4 bases, the J end by 1 base, with 10 bases between. Germline values: CDR1 SGHTA, CDR2 FQGNSA. CDR3 length: 14 residues. The CDR3 nucleotides are TGTGCCAGCAGCTCGCGACAGTCGAACACTGAAGCTTTCTTT. This gives the protein CASSSRQSNTEAFF.

This clone was picked up one time. The rearrangement joins TRBV7-6 to TRBJ1-3, with 10 bases that match TRBD1. V lost 3 bases, J lost 7 bases, and 3 bases stayed unmatched. This CDR3 is built from 14 residues. Per the germline V gene, CDR1 is SGHVS and CDR2 is FNYEAQ. CDR3: CASSFGDRGNTIYF. Written as DNA, the CDR3 is TGTGCCAGCAGCTTCGGGGACAGGGGCAACACCATATATTTT.

The J gene is TRBJ2-7, the V gene TRBV30; D ambiguous. The CDR3 has 12 residues. Germline values: CDR1 GTSNPN, CDR2 SVGIG (reference sequence). V lost 4 bases, J lost 3 bases, and 10 bases lay in between. The CDR3, as DNA: TGTGCCTGGAATAGGGATGGCTACGAGCAGTACGTC. Protein sequence: CAWNRDGYEQYV.

This clone was picked up one time. The chain couples TRBV2 to TRBJ2-7, with 9 bases fitting TRBD1. CDR1 and CDR2 from the germline V gene are SNHLY and FYNNEI. This CDR3 contains 15 residues. Trimming at V came to 5 bases and at J to 4 bases, leaving 9 bases not matched to a gene. CDR3 in amino acids: CASSPGTGSSYEQYF. The CDR3 coding sequence is TGTGCCAGCAGTCCCGGGACAGGGTCTTCGTACGAGCAGTACTTC.

This sequence joins TRBV6-1 and TRBJ1-5; no reliable D call. Deletions cut 3 bases from V and 5 bases from J, with 8 bases between. The CDR3 totals 13 residues. Germline V gene sequence: CDR1 MNHNS, CDR2 SASEGT. The CDR3 here is CASSEPGDQPQHF. The CDR3 DNA reads as TGTGCCAGCAGTGAGCCGGGCGATCAGCCCCAGCATTTT.

This clone was detected a few times. V is TRBV15 and J is TRBJ2-7, with 10 bases that match TRBD1. The junction had 8 bases not matched to a gene; V was cut back by 3 bases and J by 3 bases. Germline CDR1 reads LNHNV; CDR2 reads YYDKDF (reference sequence). The CDR3 runs 16 residues. CDR3 amino acids: CATSSARGTGDYEQYV. Written as DNA, the CDR3 is TGTGCCACCAGCAGTGCCAGGGGGACAGGGGACTACGAGCAGTACGTC.